The sequence of this TCR beta chain was determined in a study of cytomegalovirus exposure and HLA in healthy donors. The study's findings and limits: TCR association rates varied by HLA locus in a later analysis, with DRB1 highest and HLA-C lowest.

The PCR was carried out with 60 Vbeta primers and 13 Jbeta primers. Sequenced by immunoSEQ multiplex PCR; TCRdb stores in-frame clones only, minus some. Here the sample spans under 150,000 clones, 79% being singletons. The CDR3 covers 17 residues. Germline V gene data show CDR1 as SGDLS and CDR2 as YYNGEE. The V segment lost 0 bases and the J segment 4 bases; nucleotides outside the gene matches: 6. As for this clone: Its antigen is as yet unknown.

Sample: PBMCs. The chain joins TRBV9 to TRBJ2-5; TRBD2 aligns across 13 bases. This clonotype was sampled from a man between 18 and 35 years old in good health and CMV-seronegative. CDR3 amino acids: CASSVAEGLAGTETQYF. CDR3 in DNA: TGTGCCAGCAGCGTAGCTGAGGGACTAGCGGGAACAGAGACCCAGTACTTC.